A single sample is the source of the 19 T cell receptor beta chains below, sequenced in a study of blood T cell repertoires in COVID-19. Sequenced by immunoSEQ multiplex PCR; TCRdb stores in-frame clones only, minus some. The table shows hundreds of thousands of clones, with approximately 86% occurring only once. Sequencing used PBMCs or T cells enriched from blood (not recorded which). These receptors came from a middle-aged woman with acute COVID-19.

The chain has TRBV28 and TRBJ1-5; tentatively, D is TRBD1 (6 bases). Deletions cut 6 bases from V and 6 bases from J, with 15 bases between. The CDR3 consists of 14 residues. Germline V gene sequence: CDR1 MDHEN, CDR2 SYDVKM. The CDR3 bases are TGTGCCAGCAGCGAAACAGGGCTCGGTCAGCCCCAGCATTTT. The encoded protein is CASSETGLGQPQHF.

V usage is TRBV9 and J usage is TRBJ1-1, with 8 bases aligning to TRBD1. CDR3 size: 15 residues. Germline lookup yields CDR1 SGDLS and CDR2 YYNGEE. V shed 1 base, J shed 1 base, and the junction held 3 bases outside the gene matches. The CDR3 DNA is TGTGCCAGCAGCGTAACAGGGGGTAGGAACACTGAAGCTTTCTTT. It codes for CASSVTGGRNTEAFF. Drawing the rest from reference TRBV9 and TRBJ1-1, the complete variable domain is DSGVTQTPKHLITATGQRVTLRCSPRSGDLSVYWYQQSLDQGLQFLIQYYNGEERAKGNILERFSAQQFPDLHSELNLSSLELGDSALYFCASSVTGGRNTEAFFGQGTRLTVV.

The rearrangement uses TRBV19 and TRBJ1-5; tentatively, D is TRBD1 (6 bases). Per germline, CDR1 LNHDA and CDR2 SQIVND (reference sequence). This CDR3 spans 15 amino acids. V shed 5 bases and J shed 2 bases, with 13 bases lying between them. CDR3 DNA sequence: TGTGCCAGTAGTCCCAGGGGTATTGGCAATCAGCCCCAGCATTTT. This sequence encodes CASSPRGIGNQPQHF. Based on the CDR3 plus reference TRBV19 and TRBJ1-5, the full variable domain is DGGITQSPKYLFRKEGQNVTLSCEQNLNHDAMYWYRQDPGQGLRLIYYSQIVNDFQKGDIAEGYSVSREKKESFPLTVTSAQKNPTAFYLCASSPRGIGNQPQHFGDGTRLSIL.

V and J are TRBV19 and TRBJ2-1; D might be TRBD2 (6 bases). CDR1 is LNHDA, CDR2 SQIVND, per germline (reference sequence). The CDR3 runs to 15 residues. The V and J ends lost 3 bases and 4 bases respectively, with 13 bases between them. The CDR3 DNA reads TGTGCCAGTAGTATCCGGGACTTCCAATACAATGAGCAGTTCTTC. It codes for CASSIRDFQYNEQFF.

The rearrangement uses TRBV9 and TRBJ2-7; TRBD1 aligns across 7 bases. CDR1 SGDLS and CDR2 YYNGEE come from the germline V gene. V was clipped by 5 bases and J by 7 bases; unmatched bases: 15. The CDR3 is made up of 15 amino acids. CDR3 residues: CASSLTGDPLSEQYF. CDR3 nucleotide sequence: TGTGCCAGCAGTCTTACAGGGGACCCTCTATCGGAGCAGTACTTC.

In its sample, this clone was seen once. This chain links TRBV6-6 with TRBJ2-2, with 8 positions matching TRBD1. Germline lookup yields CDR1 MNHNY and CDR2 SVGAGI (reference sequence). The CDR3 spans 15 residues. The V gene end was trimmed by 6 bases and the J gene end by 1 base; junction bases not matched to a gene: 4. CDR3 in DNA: TGTGCCAGCAGACGCGGGACAGGGAACACCGGGGAGCTGTTTTTT. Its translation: CASRRGTGNTGELFF.

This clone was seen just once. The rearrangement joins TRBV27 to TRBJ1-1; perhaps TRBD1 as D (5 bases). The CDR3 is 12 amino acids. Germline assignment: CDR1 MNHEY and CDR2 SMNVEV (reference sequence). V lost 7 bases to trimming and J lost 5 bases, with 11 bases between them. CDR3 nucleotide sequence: TGTGCCAGCATGGGGCGGCGGACTGAAGCTTTCTTT. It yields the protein CASMGRRTEAFF.

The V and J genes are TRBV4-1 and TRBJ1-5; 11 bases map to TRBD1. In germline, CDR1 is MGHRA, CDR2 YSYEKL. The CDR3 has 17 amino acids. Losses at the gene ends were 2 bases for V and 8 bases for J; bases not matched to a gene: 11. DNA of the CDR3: TGCGCCAGCAGCCAAATGGGCGTCGGACAGGGGGCGAAGCCCCAGCATTTT. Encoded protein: CASSQMGVGQGAKPQHF.

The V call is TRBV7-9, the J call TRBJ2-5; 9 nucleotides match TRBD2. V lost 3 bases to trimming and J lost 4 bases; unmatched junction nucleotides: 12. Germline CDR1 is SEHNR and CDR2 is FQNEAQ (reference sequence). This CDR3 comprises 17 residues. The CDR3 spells CASSLGLASGISETQYF. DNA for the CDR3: TGTGCCAGCAGCTTGGGTCTGGCTAGCGGGATATCAGAGACCCAGTACTTC.

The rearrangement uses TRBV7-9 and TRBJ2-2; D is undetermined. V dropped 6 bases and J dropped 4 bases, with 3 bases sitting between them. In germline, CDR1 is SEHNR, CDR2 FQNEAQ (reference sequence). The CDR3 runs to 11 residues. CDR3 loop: CASRLTGELFF. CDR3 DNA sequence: TGTGCCAGCAGACTCACCGGGGAGCTGTTTTTT.

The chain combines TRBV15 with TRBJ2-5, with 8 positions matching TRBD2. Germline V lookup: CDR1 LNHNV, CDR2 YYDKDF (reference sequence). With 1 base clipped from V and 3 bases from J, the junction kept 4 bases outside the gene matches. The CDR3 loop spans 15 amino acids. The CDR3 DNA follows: TGTGCCACCAGCAGAGTGGGGACTAGTGAAGAGACCCAGTACTTC. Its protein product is CATSRVGTSEETQYF.

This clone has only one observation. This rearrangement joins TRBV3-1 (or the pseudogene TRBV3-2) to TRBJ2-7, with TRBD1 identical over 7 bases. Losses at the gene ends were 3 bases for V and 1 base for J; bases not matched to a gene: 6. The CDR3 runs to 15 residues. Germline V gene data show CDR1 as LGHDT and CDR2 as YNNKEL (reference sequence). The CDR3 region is CASSHGTDSSYEQYF. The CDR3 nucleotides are TGTGCCAGCAGCCACGGGACAGACTCTTCCTACGAGCAGTACTTC.

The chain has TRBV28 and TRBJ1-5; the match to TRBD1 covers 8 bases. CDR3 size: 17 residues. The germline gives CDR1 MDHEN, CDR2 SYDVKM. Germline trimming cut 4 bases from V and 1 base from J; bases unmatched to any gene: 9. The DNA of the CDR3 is TGTGCCAGCAGTTCAATACGACAGGGGATGAGCAATCAGCCCCAGCATTTT. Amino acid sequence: CASSSIRQGMSNQPQHF.

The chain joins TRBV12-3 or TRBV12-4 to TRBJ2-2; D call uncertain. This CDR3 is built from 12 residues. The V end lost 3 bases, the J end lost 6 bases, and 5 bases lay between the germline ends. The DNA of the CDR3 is TGTGCCAGCAGTTTTGGAGCCGGGGAGCTGTTTTTT. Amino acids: CASSFGAGELFF.

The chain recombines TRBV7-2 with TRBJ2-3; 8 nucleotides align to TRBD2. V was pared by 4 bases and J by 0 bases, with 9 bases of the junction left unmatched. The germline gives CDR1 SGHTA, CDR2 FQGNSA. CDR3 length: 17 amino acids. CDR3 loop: CASSSTSGAISTDTQYF. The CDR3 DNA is TGTGCCAGCAGCTCAACTAGCGGAGCTATTAGCACAGATACGCAGTATTTT. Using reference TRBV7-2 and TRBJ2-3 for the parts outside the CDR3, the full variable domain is GAGVSQSPSNKVTEKGKDVELRCDPISGHTALYWYRQSLGQGLEFLIYFQGNSAPDKSGLPSDRFSAERTGGSVSTLTIQRTQQEDSAVYLCASSSTSGAISTDTQYFGPGTRLTVL.

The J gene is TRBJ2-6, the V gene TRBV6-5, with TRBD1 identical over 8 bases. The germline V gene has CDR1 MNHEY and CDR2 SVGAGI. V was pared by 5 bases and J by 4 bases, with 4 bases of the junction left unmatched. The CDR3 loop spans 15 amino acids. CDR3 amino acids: CASSKTGVGANVLTF. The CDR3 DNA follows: TGTGCCAGCAGTAAGACAGGGGTAGGGGCCAACGTCCTGACTTTC.

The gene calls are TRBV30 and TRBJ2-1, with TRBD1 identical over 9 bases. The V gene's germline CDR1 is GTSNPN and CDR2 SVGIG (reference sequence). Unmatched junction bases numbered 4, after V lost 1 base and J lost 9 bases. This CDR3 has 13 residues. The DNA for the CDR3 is TGTGCCTGGAGTGCGGACAGGGGAACTGAGCAGTTCTTC. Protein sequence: CAWSADRGTEQFF.

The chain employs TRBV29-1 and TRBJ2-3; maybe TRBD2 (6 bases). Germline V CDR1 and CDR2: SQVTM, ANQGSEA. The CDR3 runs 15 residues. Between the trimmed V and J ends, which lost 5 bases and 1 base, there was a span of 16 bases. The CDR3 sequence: CSVLGGALGTDTQYF. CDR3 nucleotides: TGCAGCGTTTTAGGAGGGGCCTTAGGCACAGATACGCAGTATTTT.

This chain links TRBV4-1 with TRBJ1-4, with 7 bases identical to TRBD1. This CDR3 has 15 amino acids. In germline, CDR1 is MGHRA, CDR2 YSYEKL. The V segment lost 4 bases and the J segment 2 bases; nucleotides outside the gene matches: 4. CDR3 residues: CASSPSGQTNEKLFF. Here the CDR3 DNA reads TGCGCCAGCAGCCCTTCGGGACAGACTAATGAAAAACTGTTTTTT.